This TCR beta chain was observed in a study of blood T cell repertoires in COVID-19. Background on the study: The United States, Italy and Spain supplied acute and convalescent COVID-19 samples.

Original methodology: Counts of nucleated cells, estimated from reference gene primer amplification, were obtained. Some clones are missing from TCRdb's copy, which holds only in-frame ones; the method was immunoSEQ multiplex PCR. The D gene and trimming were derived from the DNA, and the V and J assignments and clone size from that table. The data show about 120,000 clones, about nine tenths seen once. This clone has a single count. With 4 bases clipped from V and 7 bases from J, the junction kept 8 bases outside the gene matches. CDR1 MGHRA and CDR2 YSYEKL come from the germline V gene. This CDR3 is built from 15 residues.

The specimen sequenced was peripheral blood. The sequence came from a man in his forties with acute or convalescent COVID-19. The V and J genes are TRBV4-1 and TRBJ2-1; 9 bases map to TRBD1. CDR3 protein: CASSPTGGALNEQFF. Written as DNA, the CDR3 is TGCGCCAGCAGCCCGACAGGGGGTGCGCTAAATGAGCAGTTCTTC.